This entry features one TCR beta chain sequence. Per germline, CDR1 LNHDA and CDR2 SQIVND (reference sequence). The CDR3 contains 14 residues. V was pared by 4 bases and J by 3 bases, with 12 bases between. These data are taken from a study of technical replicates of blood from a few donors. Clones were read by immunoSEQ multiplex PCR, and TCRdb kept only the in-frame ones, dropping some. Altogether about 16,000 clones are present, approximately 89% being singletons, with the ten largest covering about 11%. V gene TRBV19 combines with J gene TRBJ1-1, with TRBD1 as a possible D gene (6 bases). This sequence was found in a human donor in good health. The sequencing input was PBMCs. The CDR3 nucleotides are TGTGCCAGTAGTAGCCGGGACACCTACACTGAAGCTTTCTTT. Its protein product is CASSSRDTYTEAFF.